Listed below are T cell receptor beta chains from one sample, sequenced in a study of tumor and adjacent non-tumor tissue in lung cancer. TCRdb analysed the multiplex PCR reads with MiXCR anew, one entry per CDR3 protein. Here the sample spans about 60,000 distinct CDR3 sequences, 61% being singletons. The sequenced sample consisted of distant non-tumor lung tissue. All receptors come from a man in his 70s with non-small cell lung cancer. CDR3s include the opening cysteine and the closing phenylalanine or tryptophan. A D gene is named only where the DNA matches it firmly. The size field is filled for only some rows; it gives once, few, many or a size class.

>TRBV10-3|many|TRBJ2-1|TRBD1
CAIRDRGYEQFF
TGTGCCATCAGAGACAGGGGCTATGAGCAGTTCTTC
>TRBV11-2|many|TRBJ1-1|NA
CASSLGVNTEAFF
TGTGCCAGCAGCTTAGGAGTGAACACTGAAGCTTTCTTT
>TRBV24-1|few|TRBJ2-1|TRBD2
CATSLGGLAGGSSYNEQFF
TGTGCCACCAGTTTGGGGGGACTAGCGGGGGGGAGCTCCTACAATGAGCAGTTCTTC
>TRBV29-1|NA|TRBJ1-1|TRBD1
CSGGGQGVGTEDFF
TGCAGCGGGGGAGGGCAGGGGGTCGGGACTGAAGATTTCTTT
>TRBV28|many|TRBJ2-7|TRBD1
CASSFSGGRYEQYF
TGTGCCAGCAGTTTTTCAGGGGGCCGGTACGAGCAGTACTTC
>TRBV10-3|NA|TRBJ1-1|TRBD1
CAIRITTGATNTEAFF
TGTGCCATCAGGATTACGACAGGGGCGACGAACACTGAAGCTTTCTTT
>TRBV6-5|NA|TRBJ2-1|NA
CASRASGGRGYSEQFF
TGTGCCAGCAGGGCTAGTGGGGGACGGGGTTACAGTGAGCAGTTCTTC
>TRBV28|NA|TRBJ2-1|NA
CASSLALVVYNEQFF
TGTGCCAGCAGTTTAGCCCTAGTGGTCTACAATGAGCAGTTCTTC
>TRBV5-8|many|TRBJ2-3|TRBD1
CASSVQGSTDTQYF
TGTGCCAGCAGCGTACAGGGGAGCACAGATACGCAGTATTTT
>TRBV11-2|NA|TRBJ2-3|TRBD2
CASSPVLADQYF
TGTGCCAGCAGCCCTGTGCTAGCGGATCAGTACTTT
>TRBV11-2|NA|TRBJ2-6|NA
CASSSRGCSSEANVPTF
TGTGCCAGCAGCTCCCGGGGGTGTAGCTCTGAGGCCAACGTCCCGACTTTC
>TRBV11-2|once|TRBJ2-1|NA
CASSSWTASYNELFF
TGTGCCAGCAGCTCCTGGACAGCCTCCTACAATGAGCTGTTCTTT
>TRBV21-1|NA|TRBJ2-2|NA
CASSKARHNNTGELFF
TGTGCCAGCAGCAAAGCGCGGCACAATAACACCGGGGAGCTGTTTTTT
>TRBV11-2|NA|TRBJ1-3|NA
CVSSLSTGGISGNTIYF
TGTGTCAGCAGCTTATCTACTGGGGGGATCTCTGGAAACACCATATATTTT
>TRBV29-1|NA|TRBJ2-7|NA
CSVGAGEGDEQYF
TGCAGTGTAGGAGCCGGGGAAGGAGACGAACAGTACTTC
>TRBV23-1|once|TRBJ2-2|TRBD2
CATYHSASGPGVAGKLFF
TGCGCCACCTATCACTCGGCTAGCGGGCCTGGGGTGGCCGGGAAGCTGTTTTTT
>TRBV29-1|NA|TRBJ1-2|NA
CSVASASPKPFTF
TGCAGCGTCGCCTCGGCCAGTCCCAAGCCTTTTACCTTC
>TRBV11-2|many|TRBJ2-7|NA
CASSLGGGMAFYEQYF
TGTGCCAGCAGCTTAGGAGGCGGCATGGCATTCTACGAGCAGTACTTC
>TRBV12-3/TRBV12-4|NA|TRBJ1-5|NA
CASSRKDVNQPQQF
TGTGCCAGCAGTCGTAAGGACGTGAATCAGCCCCAGCAATTT
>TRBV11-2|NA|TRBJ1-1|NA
CASCLQSTEAFF
TGTGCCAGCTGCTTACAGAGCACTGAAGCTTTCTTT
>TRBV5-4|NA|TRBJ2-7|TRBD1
CASSTQGVCGQYF
TGTGCCAGCAGCACACAGGGGGTCTGCGGGCAGTACTTC
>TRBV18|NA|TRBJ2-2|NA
CASSPGGLPFKLFF
TGTGCCAGCTCACCCGGTGGACTACCATTTAAGCTGTTTTTT
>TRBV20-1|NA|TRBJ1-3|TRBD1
CNAGAGGSGNSIYF
TGCAATGCCGGCGCAGGGGGTTCTGGAAACTCCATATATTTT
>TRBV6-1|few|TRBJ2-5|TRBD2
CASTSGNSHGTQYF
TGTGCCAGCACTAGCGGGAACTCCCACGGGACCCAGTACTTC
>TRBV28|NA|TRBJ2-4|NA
CASSLGKGGVVKNIQYF
TGTGCCAGCAGTTTGGGGAAAGGGGGAGTGGTCAAAAACATTCAGTACTTC
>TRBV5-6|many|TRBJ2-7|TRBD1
CASSPGTGIHEQYF
TGTGCCAGCAGTCCCGGGACAGGGATCCACGAGCAGTACTTC
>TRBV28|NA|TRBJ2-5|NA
CTSSLPAPQTQYF
TGTACCAGCAGCCTCCCGGCCCCCCAAACCCAGTACTTC
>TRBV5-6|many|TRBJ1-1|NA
CASSLIGTTNTEAFF
TGTGCCAGCAGCTTGATCGGGACAACTAACACTGAAGCTTTCTTT
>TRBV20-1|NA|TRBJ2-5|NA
CSARKNGEETQYF
TGCAGTGCTAGAAAAAACGGGGAGGAGACCCAGTACTTC
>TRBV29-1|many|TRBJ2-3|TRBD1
CSVLLPGQGSGSSQYF
TGCAGCGTCCTTCTCCCGGGACAGGGGAGCGGGAGCTCGCAGTATTTT
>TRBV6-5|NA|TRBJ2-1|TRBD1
CVSSSPGTGGNEQFF
TGTGTTAGCAGTTCCCCGGGGACAGGGGGCAATGAGCAGTTCTTC
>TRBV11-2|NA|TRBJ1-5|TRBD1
CASSRTGSGQPQHF
TGTGCCAGCAGCCGGACAGGGAGCGGGCAGCCCCAGCATTTC
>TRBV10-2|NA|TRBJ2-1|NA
CASSHTRTPNNERFF
TGCGCCAGCAGTCACACTAGGACGCCCAACAATGAGCGGTTCTTC
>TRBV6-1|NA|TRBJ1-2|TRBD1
CASNKSPDGQGAGGYTF
TGTGCCAGTAACAAATCCCCTGACGGACAGGGGGCAGGTGGCTACACCTTC
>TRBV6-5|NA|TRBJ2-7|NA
CVGSYSGVASYEQYF
TGTGTCGGCAGTTACTCTGGCGTGGCATCCTACGAGCAGTACTTC
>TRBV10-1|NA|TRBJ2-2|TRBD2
CASSETLTSAAGELFF
TGCGCAAGCAGTGAGACCTTGACTAGCGCCGCCGGGGAGCTGTTTTTT
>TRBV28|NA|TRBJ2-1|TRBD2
CASSLPLAVYDEQSF
TGTGCCAGCAGTTTACCCCTAGCGGTCTACGATGAGCAGTCCTTC
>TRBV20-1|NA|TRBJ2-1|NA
CSARGGEMKGSYNKQLF
TGCAGTGCTAGGGGTGGTGAGATGAAAGGCTCCTACAATAAGCAGTTGTTC
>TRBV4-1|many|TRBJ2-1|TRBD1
CASSQVPGGNEQFF
TGCGCCAGCAGCCAAGTCCCAGGGGGTAATGAGCAGTTCTTC
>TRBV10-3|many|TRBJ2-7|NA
CAVSESNTAYEQYF
TGTGCCGTCAGTGAGTCTAACACGGCTTACGAGCAGTACTTC
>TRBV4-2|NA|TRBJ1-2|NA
CASSHLTPRRGNGYTF
TGTGCCAGCAGCCACCTCACTCCTCGCCGCGGTAATGGCTACACCTTC
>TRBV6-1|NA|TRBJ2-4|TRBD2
CASRGTSGELMAKNIQYF
TGTGCCAGCAGGGGAACTAGCGGCGAATTAATGGCCAAAAACATTCAGTACTTC
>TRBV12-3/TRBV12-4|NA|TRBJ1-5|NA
CASSSTGGHQLQHF
TGTGCCAGTAGTTCTACTGGGGGGCATCAGCTCCAGCATTTT
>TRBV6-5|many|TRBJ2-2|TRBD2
CASSLTSGRAFGELFF
TGTGCCAGCAGCCTCACAAGCGGGAGGGCCTTCGGGGAGCTGTTTTTT
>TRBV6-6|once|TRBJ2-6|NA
CAGSQKGSGANVLTF
TGTGCAGGCAGCCAAAAGGGGTCTGGGGCCAACGTCCTGACTTTC
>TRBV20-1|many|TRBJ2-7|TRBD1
CSARVLTGNPYEQYF
TGCAGTGCTAGAGTGTTGACAGGGAACCCCTACGAGCAGTACTTC
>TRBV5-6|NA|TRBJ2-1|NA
CASSPAGVLEQFF
TGTGCCAGCAGCCCCGCAGGGGTTCTCGAGCAGTTCTTC
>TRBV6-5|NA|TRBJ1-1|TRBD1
CASSREGAGGTDAFF
TGTGCCAGTAGCCGAGAGGGGGCAGGGGGCACTGATGCTTTCTTT
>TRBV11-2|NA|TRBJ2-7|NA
CTSSRYEDRASYEQYF
TGTACCAGCTCCCGATACGAGGACAGAGCATCCTACGAGCAGTACTTC
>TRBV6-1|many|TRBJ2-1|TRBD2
CASRPRESYNEQFF
TGTGCCAGCAGGCCGCGGGAGTCCTACAATGAGCAGTTCTTC
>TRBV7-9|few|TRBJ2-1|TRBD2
CASSLSGGGYNEQFF
TGTGCCAGCAGCTTGTCTGGCGGGGGGTACAATGAGCAGTTCTTC